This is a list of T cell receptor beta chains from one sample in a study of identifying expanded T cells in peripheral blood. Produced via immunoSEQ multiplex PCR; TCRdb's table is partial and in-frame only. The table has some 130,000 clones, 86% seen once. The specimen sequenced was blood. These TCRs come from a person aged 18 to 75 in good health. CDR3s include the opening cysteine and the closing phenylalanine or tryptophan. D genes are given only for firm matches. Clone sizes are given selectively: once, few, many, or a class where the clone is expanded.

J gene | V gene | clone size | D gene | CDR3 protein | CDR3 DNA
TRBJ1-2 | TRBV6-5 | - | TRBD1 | CASRGDRGYGYTF | TGTGCCAGCAGGGGGGACAGGGGGTATGGCTACACCTTC
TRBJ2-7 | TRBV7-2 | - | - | CASSLRGYEQYF | TGTGCCAGCAGCTTGCGGGGTTACGAGCAGTACTTC
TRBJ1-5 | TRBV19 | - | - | CASTGTGIGQPQHF | TGTGCCAGTACGGGAACAGGGATTGGTCAGCCCCAGCATTTT
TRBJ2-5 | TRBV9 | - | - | CASSVDHGQETQYF | TGTGCCAGCAGCGTAGATCACGGCCAAGAGACCCAGTACTTC
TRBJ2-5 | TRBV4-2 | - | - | CASSQGAQTIETQYF | TGTGCCAGCAGCCAAGGGGCCCAGACTATCGAGACCCAGTACTTC
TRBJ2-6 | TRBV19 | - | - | CASSTSVSGANVLTF | TGTGCCAGTAGTACGAGTGTCTCTGGGGCCAACGTCCTGACTTTC
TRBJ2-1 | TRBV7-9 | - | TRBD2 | CASSFPIAGSEQFF | TGTGCCAGCAGCTTTCCCATAGCGGGAAGTGAGCAGTTCTTC
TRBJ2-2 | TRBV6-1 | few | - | CASSRQVGGELFF | TGTGCCAGCAGCCGACAGGTTGGCGGGGAGCTGTTTTTT
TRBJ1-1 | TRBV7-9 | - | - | CASSRGGGETEAFF | TGTGCCAGCAGCCGAGGGGGAGGTGAGACTGAAGCTTTCTTT
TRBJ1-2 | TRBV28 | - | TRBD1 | CASSSHGQGLLGYTF | TGTGCCAGCAGTTCACATGGACAGGGACTTCTTGGCTACACCTTC